Below are 30 T cell receptor beta chains sequenced from a single sample in a study of blood T cell repertoires in COVID-19. Assay used: immunoSEQ multiplex PCR; TCRdb lists only in-frame clones, some missing. This sample has about 340,000 clones, with about 86% found just once. Sequencing input: PBMCs or T cells enriched from blood (not recorded which). The receptors derive from a woman aged 40 to 50 with acute COVID-19.

The chain uses TRBV7-8 and TRBJ1-5; the D is unclear. With 5 bases removed from V and 9 bases from J, the gap between germline ends came to 17 bases. The CDR3 is 14 amino acids. CDR1 and CDR2 (germline): SGHVS, FQNEAQ. The CDR3 coding sequence is TGTGCCAGCAGCACCAGAGGAACCGCCGGGCCCCAGCATTTT. As protein: CASSTRGTAGPQHF.

The gene calls are TRBV2 and TRBJ1-1, with TRBD1 as a possible D gene (6 bases). The germline V gene has CDR1 SNHLY and CDR2 FYNNEI. V dropped 6 bases and J dropped 1 base, with 12 bases sitting between them. The CDR3 length is 14 residues. CDR3 amino acids: CASRWTETNTEAFF. The CDR3, as DNA: TGTGCCAGCAGGTGGACAGAAACGAACACTGAAGCTTTCTTT.

The chain combines TRBV10-3 with TRBJ1-2; no clear D. Per germline, CDR1 ENHRY and CDR2 SYGVKD. This CDR3 region has 16 residues. V was trimmed by 1 base and J by 2 bases, leaving 14 bases between them. The CDR3 DNA reads as TGTGCCATCAGTGAGTTCCTCCCGGGAACAAACTATGGCTACACCTTC. This translates into CAISEFLPGTNYGYTF.

This chain connects TRBV12-3 or TRBV12-4 to TRBJ1-1; TRBD1 is a possible D gene (5 bases). Trimming removed 3 bases at V and 8 bases at J, with 7 bases between. The CDR3 loop spans 11 amino acids. CDR3 nucleotides: TGTGCCAGCAGTTTTTCAGGGGAAGCTTTCTTT. Protein product: CASSFSGEAFF.

This clone was detected only a few times. The chain is built from TRBV5-4 and TRBJ2-1; 7 nucleotides agree with TRBD2. Germline lookup yields CDR1 SGHNT and CDR2 YYREEE (reference sequence). V lost 3 bases and J lost 9; bases outside the gene matches: 15. The CDR3 is made up of 16 amino acids. The CDR3 DNA follows: TGTGCCAGCAGCTACACAGGACTAGTTAAAGCCATTGAGCAGTTCTTC. Translating gives CASSYTGLVKAIEQFF.

The count of this clone is one. The gene calls are TRBV12-5 and TRBJ1-5; D is undetermined. Germline V gene data show CDR1 as LGHNT and CDR2 as FRNRAP. CDR3 length: 13 residues. V was cut by 7 bases and J by 5 bases, with 12 bases left in between. CDR3: CASAPRGYQPQHF. The CDR3 coding sequence is TGTGCTAGTGCCCCGAGAGGTTATCAGCCCCAGCATTTT.

Only a few counts were recorded for this clone. The J gene is TRBJ2-2, the V gene TRBV4-3; D remains ambiguous. The V gene lost 0 bases and the J gene lost 3 bases, with 5 bases spanning the gap. CDR1 and CDR2 (germline): LGHNA, YSLEER. The CDR3 has 14 residues. CDR3 sequence reads: CASSQDRYTGELFF. The CDR3 DNA sequence: TGCGCCAGCAGCCAAGACAGGTACACCGGGGAGCTGTTTTTT.

This chain links TRBV4-2 with TRBJ1-1, with 8 bases fitting TRBD1. The CDR3 contains 16 residues. V gave up 0 bases and J gave up 0 bases; unmatched junction bases: 3. CDR1 and CDR2 from the germline V gene are LGHNA and YNFKEQ. The CDR3 loop reads CASSQERQGMNTEAFF. The CDR3 DNA reads as TGTGCCAGCAGCCAAGAGCGACAGGGGATGAACACTGAAGCTTTCTTT.

This chain connects TRBV4-1 to TRBJ1-5, with a weak D call TRBD1 (5 bases). CDR1 and CDR2 from the germline V gene are MGHRA and YSYEKL. Trimming left V 3 bases short and J 2 bases short, with 14 bases between. The length of the CDR3 is 16 residues. The CDR3 loop reads CASSQDPVGRNQPQHF. The CDR3 DNA sequence: TGCGCCAGCAGCCAGGACCCCGTGGGGCGCAATCAGCCCCAGCATTTT.

V is TRBV19 and J is TRBJ2-3; 9 positions agree with TRBD2. The CDR3 length is 17 residues. From germline, CDR1 is LNHDA and CDR2 SQIVND (reference sequence). Trimming removed 1 base from V and 0 bases from J; junction bases left unmatched: 5. CDR3 sequence reads: CASSIGYSGSSTDTQYF. The CDR3 bases are TGTGCCAGTAGTATAGGGTATAGCGGGAGTAGCACAGATACGCAGTATTTT. The complete variable domain, with remaining parts taken from reference TRBV19 and TRBJ2-3, reads DGGITQSPKYLFRKEGQNVTLSCEQNLNHDAMYWYRQDPGQGLRLIYYSQIVNDFQKGDIAEGYSVSREKKESFPLTVTSAQKNPTAFYLCASSIGYSGSSTDTQYFGPGTRLTVL.

This chain joins TRBV18 and TRBJ1-3; maybe TRBD1 (6 bases). Between the trimmed V and J ends, which lost 3 bases and 4 bases, there was a span of 16 bases. Germline CDR1 is KGHSH and CDR2 is LQKENI. The CDR3 spans 16 residues. CDR3 loop: CASSPAKQGLGNTIYF. CDR3 nucleotides: TGTGCCAGCTCACCTGCGAAACAGGGTTTAGGAAACACCATATATTTT.

The rearrangement uses TRBV19 and TRBJ1-5, with D possibly being TRBD1 (5 bases). The CDR3 is 13 residues long. Trimming cost V 8 bases and J 3 bases, with 11 bases left between them. In germline, CDR1 is LNHDA, CDR2 SQIVND (reference sequence). DNA for the CDR3: TGTGCCAGTGGGAGGGGTCCCAATCAGCCCCAGCATTTT. Translated: CASGRGPNQPQHF.

This chain connects TRBV7-2 to TRBJ1-1; unclear D gene. This CDR3 contains 15 residues. With 2 bases removed from V and 1 base from J, the gap between germline ends came to 11 bases. Germline lookup yields CDR1 SGHTA and CDR2 FQGNSA. The CDR3 loop is CASSLNQVRNTEAFF. The CDR3 DNA sequence: TGTGCCAGCAGCTTAAATCAGGTGAGGAACACTGAAGCTTTCTTT.

The chain uses TRBV28 and TRBJ1-5; D call uncertain. CDR1 and CDR2 from the germline V gene are MDHEN and SYDVKM. Trimming shortened V by 6 bases and J by 4 bases, and 13 bases separated the two germline ends. This CDR3 contains 14 residues. The DNA for the CDR3 is TGTGCCAGCAGGGAGGCGAGTGGGAATCAGCCCCAGCATTTT. Translating gives CASREASGNQPQHF.

The chain couples TRBV27 to TRBJ1-2; D is perhaps TRBD1 (6 bases). Germline CDR1 reads MNHEY; CDR2 reads SMNVEV (reference sequence). V was clipped by 4 bases and J by 6 bases, with 21 bases between them. This CDR3 region has 16 residues. Here the CDR3 reads CASSSYGSRGPDGYTF. Written as DNA, the CDR3 is TGTGCCAGCAGTTCATACGGGTCCAGGGGCCCCGATGGCTACACCTTC.

V usage is TRBV9 and J usage is TRBJ2-5; TRBD1 might be the D (5 bases). V dropped 2 bases and J dropped 0 bases, with 14 bases sitting between them. This CDR3 has 16 residues. The V gene's germline CDR1 is SGDLS and CDR2 YYNGEE. CDR3 amino acids: CASSVGAALHQETQYF. For the CDR3, the DNA is TGTGCCAGCAGCGTTGGGGCAGCTCTTCACCAAGAGACCCAGTACTTC. The full variable domain, completed using reference TRBV9 and TRBJ2-5, is DSGVTQTPKHLITATGQRVTLRCSPRSGDLSVYWYQQSLDQGLQFLIQYYNGEERAKGNILERFSAQQFPDLHSELNLSSLELGDSALYFCASSVGAALHQETQYFGPGTRLLVL.

This clone came up once. The chain carries TRBV28 and TRBJ2-1; 9 nucleotides line up with TRBD1. This CDR3 spans 14 amino acids. After removal of 10 bases from V and 14 bases from J, the junction contained 18 bases not matched to a gene. Germline assignment: CDR1 MDHEN and CDR2 SYDVKM. CDR3: CATKTGGKLHIEFF. The CDR3 DNA reads as TGTGCCACTAAAACAGGGGGCAAGCTACATATTGAGTTCTTC. Full variable domain (rest looked up from reference TRBV28 and TRBJ2-1): DVKVTQSSRYLVKRTGEKVFLECVQDMDHENMFWYRQDPGLGLRLIYFSYDVKMKEKGDIPEGYSVSREKKERFSLILESASTNQTSMYLCATKTGGKLHIEFFGPGTRLTVL.

V usage is TRBV5-8 and J usage is TRBJ1-4; no definite D call. The CDR3 runs 15 residues. V was pared by 4 bases and J by 3 bases, with 13 bases between. Germline assignment: CDR1 SGHTS and CDR2 YDEGEE. CDR3: CASSPEDEANEKLFF. CDR3 sequence (DNA): TGTGCCAGCAGCCCGGAGGACGAGGCTAATGAAAAACTGTTTTTT.

The chain carries TRBV4-2 and TRBJ2-1, with 9 positions matching TRBD2. Germline V CDR1 and CDR2: LGHNA, YNFKEQ. This CDR3 has 16 residues. V was pared by 0 bases and J by 8 bases, with 8 bases of the junction left unmatched. DNA of the CDR3: TGTGCCAGCAGCCAAGACACGAGCGGGAGGATATATGAGCAGTTCTTC. Amino acids: CASSQDTSGRIYEQFF.

V gene TRBV5-5 combines with J gene TRBJ2-3; D is perhaps TRBD1 (5 bases). V lost 2 bases and J 4 bases, leaving 11 bases between the germline ends. The CDR3 sequence is 14 residues long. Germline V gene data show CDR1 as SGHKS and CDR2 as YYEKEE (reference sequence). The CDR3 protein is CASSLQAGPDTQYF. The CDR3 DNA is TGTGCCAGCAGCTTACAGGCAGGGCCAGATACGCAGTATTTT.

This rearrangement joins TRBV28 to TRBJ2-1; 14 nucleotides match TRBD2. The germline V gene has CDR1 MDHEN and CDR2 SYDVKM. Trimming removed 8 bases from V and 4 bases from J; junction bases left unmatched: 4. The CDR3 contains 15 residues. Here the CDR3 reads CASRTSGRPYNEQFF. CDR3 sequence (DNA): TGTGCCAGCCGGACTAGCGGGAGGCCTTACAATGAGCAGTTCTTC. The whole variable domain, remainder taken from reference TRBV28 and TRBJ2-1, is DVKVTQSSRYLVKRTGEKVFLECVQDMDHENMFWYRQDPGLGLRLIYFSYDVKMKEKGDIPEGYSVSREKKERFSLILESASTNQTSMYLCASRTSGRPYNEQFFGPGTRLTVL.

V gene TRBV27 combines with J gene TRBJ1-1; the match to TRBD1 covers 8 bases. CDR1 and CDR2 from the germline V gene are MNHEY and SMNVEV (reference sequence). The CDR3 contains 14 residues. V shed 4 bases and J 4 bases; nucleotides not matched to a gene: 5. DNA of the CDR3: TGTGCCAGCAGTTACGGGGACAGGATCACTGAAGCTTTCTTT. Translation: CASSYGDRITEAFF.

J is TRBJ2-3 and V is TRBV5-1; 7 bases match TRBD1. The CDR3 is made up of 15 amino acids. Germline CDR1 and CDR2: SGHRS and YFSETQ. After removal of 0 bases from V and 4 bases from J, the junction contained 5 bases not matched to a gene. The CDR3 DNA is TGCGCCAGCAGCTTGGGTTACAGGGGAGCAGATACGCAGTATTTT. This encodes CASSLGYRGADTQYF.

This chain connects TRBV10-3 to TRBJ1-1, with no clear D. The CDR3 runs 14 residues. The V and J ends lost 0 bases and 6 bases respectively, with 11 bases between them. The germline CDR1 and CDR2 sequences are ENHRY and SYGVKD. The DNA of the CDR3 is TGTGCCATCAGTGAGTCTCAGGCATCTTCTGAAGCTTTCTTT. Translated: CAISESQASSEAFF.

The genes are TRBV7-9 and TRBJ1-5; 9 nucleotides match TRBD1. The CDR3 is made up of 13 amino acids. Germline values: CDR1 SEHNR, CDR2 FQNEAQ (reference sequence). Unmatched junction bases numbered 5, after V lost 5 bases and J lost 9 bases. In nucleotides, the CDR3 is TGTGCCAGCAGCAAGGGACAGGGTATGCCCCAGCATTTT. Translated, it gives CASSKGQGMPQHF.

The gene calls are TRBV5-1 and TRBJ1-2; D is uncertain. Per germline, CDR1 SGHRS and CDR2 YFSETQ. The V end was cut by 0 bases, the J end by 4 bases, with 13 bases between. This CDR3 has 15 amino acids. The CDR3 DNA reads TGCGCCAGCAGCTTGGGCGGACTGAAATCCTATGGCTACACCTTC. It yields the protein CASSLGGLKSYGYTF. The full variable domain, in which reference TRBV5-1 and TRBJ1-2 provide the parts outside the CDR3, is KAGVTQTPRYLIKTRGQQVTLSCSPISGHRSVSWYQQTPGQGLQFLFEYFSETQRNKGNFPGRFSGRQFSNSRSEMNVSTLELGDSALYLCASSLGGLKSYGYTFGSGTRLTVV.

This rearrangement joins TRBV4-2 to TRBJ2-7; 12 positions match TRBD2. The CDR3 runs to 20 residues. The germline V gene has CDR1 LGHNA and CDR2 YNFKEQ. V was clipped by 1 base and J by 3 bases; unmatched bases: 16. CDR3 coding DNA: TGTGCCAGCAGCCAAGTTCTTTGGGCTTCTAGCGGGGGGGATCGCTACGAGCAGTACTTC. This codes for CASSQVLWASSGGDRYEQYF.

The gene calls are TRBV7-2 and TRBJ2-3; D gene uncertain. This CDR3 comprises 14 residues. V was cut by 1 base and J by 1 base, with 6 bases left in between. Germline V gene sequence: CDR1 SGHTA, CDR2 FQGNSA. The CDR3 loop is CASSLGTGTDTQYF. The DNA of the CDR3 is TGTGCCAGCAGCTTAGGCACAGGCACAGATACGCAGTATTTT.

V and J are TRBV12-3 or TRBV12-4 and TRBJ1-6; TRBD1 is a possible D gene (5 bases). CDR3 length: 13 amino acids. V was clipped by 5 bases and J by 9 bases, with 11 bases between them. Here the CDR3 DNA reads TGTGCCAGCAGTGCAATTAGGGGTTCACCCCTCCACTTT. Protein product: CASSAIRGSPLHF.

The genes are TRBV7-9 and TRBJ2-7; no firm D call. Germline V CDR1 and CDR2: SEHNR, FQNEAQ (reference sequence). The CDR3 is made up of 12 amino acids. Trimming removed 3 bases at V and 6 bases at J, with 9 bases between. CDR3 nucleotide sequence: TGTGCCAGCAGCTTGTCGAGGTCCGAGCAGTACTTC. Translated: CASSLSRSEQYF.